This TCR beta chain was recorded in a study of PD-1 blockade in classical Hodgkin lymphoma. V was trimmed by 8 bases and J by 6 bases, leaving 15 bases between them. The length of the CDR3 is 13 residues. Germline CDR1 and CDR2: SNHLY and FYNNEI. All trial patients relapsed after autologous stem cell transplantation. Here immunoSEQ multiplex PCR was the method, and the copy in TCRdb shows in-frame clones only, minus some. The sample has about 21,000 clones, around 68% seen once; the top ten hold roughly 23%. The J gene is TRBJ2-3, the V gene TRBV2; no definite D call. This specimen was peripheral blood mononuclear cells (PBMCs), taken at baseline. This clonotype originated in a human donor with classical Hodgkin lymphoma. CDR3 protein: CASGKGPRDTQYF. As DNA, the CDR3 is TGTGCCAGCGGAAAGGGTCCCAGGGATACGCAGTATTTT.